The clone carrying this T cell receptor (beta chain) has only a few counts. The source of the sample is a study of blood T cell repertoires in COVID-19. Study-level background: COVID-19 samples from acute and convalescent phases originated in the United States, Italy and Spain. From T cells, B-cell-depleted T cells, or PBMCs came the material, which was cDNA or gDNA.

This CDR3 contains 14 residues. Germline V gives CDR1 SGHAT, CDR2 FQNNGV. Trimming cost V 1 base and J 13 bases; bases outside gene matches: 9. The data were produced by immunoSEQ multiplex PCR, yet TCRdb's version contains in-frame clones alone and is incomplete. The sample has 200,000 to 250,000 clones, roughly 85% seen once; the top ten hold approximately 4%. This clonotype was sampled from a woman older than 75 with acute or convalescent COVID-19. The sample was peripheral blood. V gene TRBV11-2 combines with J gene TRBJ2-1, with 8 positions matching TRBD2. In DNA form, the CDR3 reads TGTGCCAGCAGCTTAGGGGCTTCTAGCGGGTTCCAGTTCTTC. It yields the protein CASSLGASSGFQFF.